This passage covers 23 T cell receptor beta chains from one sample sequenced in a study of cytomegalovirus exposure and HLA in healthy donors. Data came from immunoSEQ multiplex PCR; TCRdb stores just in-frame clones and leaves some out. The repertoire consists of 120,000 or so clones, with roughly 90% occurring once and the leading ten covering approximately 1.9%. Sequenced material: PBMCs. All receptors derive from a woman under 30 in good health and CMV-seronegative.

DNA for the CDR3: TGTGCCAGCAGTAAAGAAGCGGGAGAATTCTACGAGCAGTACTTC. Its translation is CASSKEAGEFYEQYF. The genes are TRBV27 and TRBJ2-7; TRBD2 matches at 8 bases. The V gene's germline CDR1 is MNHEY and CDR2 SMNVEV (reference sequence). The V gene end was trimmed by 5 bases and the J gene end by 3 bases; junction bases not matched to a gene: 9. The CDR3 totals 15 residues.

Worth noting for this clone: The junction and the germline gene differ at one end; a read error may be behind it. CDR3 bases: TGTGCTAGCAGCTCCGAGGGACAGCGAGGGATGAACACTGAAGCTTTCTTT. Encoded protein: CASSSEGQRGMNTEAFF. V is TRBV7-7 and J is TRBJ1-1; 7 positions agree with TRBD1. The CDR3 is made up of 17 amino acids. CDR1 SSHAT and CDR2 FNYEAQ come from the germline V gene (reference sequence).

CDR3 DNA: TGTGCCAGCAGCTCACCGACAGGGGATGGCTACACCTTC. Translating gives CASSSPTGDGYTF. The J gene is TRBJ1-2, the V gene TRBV7-9; 8 bases fit TRBD1. Germline V gene data show CDR1 as SEHNR and CDR2 as FQNEAQ (reference sequence). The CDR3 has 13 residues. Germline trimming cut 4 bases from V and 6 bases from J; bases unmatched to any gene: 4.

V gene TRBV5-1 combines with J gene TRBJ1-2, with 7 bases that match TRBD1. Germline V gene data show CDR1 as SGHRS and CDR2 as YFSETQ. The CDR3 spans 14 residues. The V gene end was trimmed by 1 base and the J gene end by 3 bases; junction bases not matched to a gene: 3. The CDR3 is CASSLIQGDYGYTF. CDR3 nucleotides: TGCGCCAGCAGCTTGATTCAGGGGGACTATGGCTACACCTTC.

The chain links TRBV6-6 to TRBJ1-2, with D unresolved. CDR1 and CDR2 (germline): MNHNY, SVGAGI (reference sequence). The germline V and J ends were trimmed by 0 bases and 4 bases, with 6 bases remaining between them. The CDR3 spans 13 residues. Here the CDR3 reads CASSYSQFYGYTF. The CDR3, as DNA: TGTGCCAGCAGTTACTCCCAGTTCTATGGCTACACCTTC.

CDR3 sequence reads: CAWSAADRGSHGYTF. The CDR3 coding sequence is TGTGCCTGGAGTGCGGCGGACAGGGGGTCTCATGGCTACACCTTC. V and J are TRBV30 and TRBJ1-2, with 10 bases identical to TRBD1. V was pared by 1 base and J by 6 bases, with 8 bases of the junction left unmatched. This CDR3 is 15 amino acids long. Germline V gene sequence: CDR1 GTSNPN, CDR2 SVGIG (reference sequence). The full variable domain, its missing parts supplied by reference TRBV30 and TRBJ1-2, is SQTIHQWPATLVQPVGSPLSLECTVEGTSNPNLYWYRQAAGRGLQLLFYSVGIGQISSEVPQNLSASRPQDRQFILSSKKLLLSDSGFYLCAWSAADRGSHGYTFGSGTRLTVV.

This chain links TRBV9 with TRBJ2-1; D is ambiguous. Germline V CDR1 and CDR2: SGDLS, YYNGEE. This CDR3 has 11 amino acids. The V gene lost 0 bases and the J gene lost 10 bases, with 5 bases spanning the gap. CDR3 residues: CASSVEEEQFF. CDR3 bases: TGTGCCAGCAGCGTAGAAGAGGAGCAGTTCTTC.

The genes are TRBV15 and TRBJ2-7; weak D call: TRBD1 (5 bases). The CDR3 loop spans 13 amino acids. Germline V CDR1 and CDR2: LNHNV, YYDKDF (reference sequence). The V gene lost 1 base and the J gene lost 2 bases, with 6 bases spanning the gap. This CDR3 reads CATSRGTTYEQYF. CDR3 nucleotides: TGTGCCACCAGCAGAGGGACAACCTACGAGCAGTACTTC.

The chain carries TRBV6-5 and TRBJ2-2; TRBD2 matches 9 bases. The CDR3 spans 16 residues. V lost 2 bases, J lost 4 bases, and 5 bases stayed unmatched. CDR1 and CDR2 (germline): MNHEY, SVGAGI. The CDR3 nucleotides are TGTGCCAGCAGTTACCCCGGCGGGGGGGTCACCGGGGAGCTGTTTTTT. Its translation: CASSYPGGGVTGELFF.

The CDR3 loop is CASAPRGEMHQPQHF. As DNA, the CDR3 is TGTGCCAGTGCACCTCGGGGGGAAATGCATCAGCCCCAGCATTTT. The J gene is TRBJ1-5, the V gene TRBV28; perhaps TRBD1 as D (5 bases). V was pared by 9 bases and J by 5 bases, with 20 bases between. The CDR3 contains 15 residues. Germline values: CDR1 MDHEN, CDR2 SYDVKM. Combining the CDR3 with reference TRBV28 and TRBJ1-5 gives the whole variable domain DVKVTQSSRYLVKRTGEKVFLECVQDMDHENMFWYRQDPGLGLRLIYFSYDVKMKEKGDIPEGYSVSREKKERFSLILESASTNQTSMYLCASAPRGEMHQPQHFGDGTRLSIL.

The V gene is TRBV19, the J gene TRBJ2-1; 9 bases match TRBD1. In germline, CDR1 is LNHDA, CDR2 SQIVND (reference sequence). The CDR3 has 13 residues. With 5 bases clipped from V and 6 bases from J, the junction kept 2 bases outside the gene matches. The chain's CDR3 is CASSPGQGNEQFF. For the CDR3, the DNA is TGTGCCAGTAGTCCGGGACAGGGCAATGAGCAGTTCTTC.

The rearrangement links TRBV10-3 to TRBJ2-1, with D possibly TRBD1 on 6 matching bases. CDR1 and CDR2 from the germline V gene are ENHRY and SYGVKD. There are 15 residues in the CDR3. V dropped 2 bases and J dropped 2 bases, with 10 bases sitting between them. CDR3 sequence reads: CAISEQQGPYNEQFF. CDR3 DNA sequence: TGTGCCATCAGTGAGCAACAGGGTCCCTACAATGAGCAGTTCTTC.

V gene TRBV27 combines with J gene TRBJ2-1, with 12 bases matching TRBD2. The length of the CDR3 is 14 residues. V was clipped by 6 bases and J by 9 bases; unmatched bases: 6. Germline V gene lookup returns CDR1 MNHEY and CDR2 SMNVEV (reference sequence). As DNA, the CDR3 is TGTGCCAGCAGCCTAGCGGGGGGGCCTATTGAGCAGTTCTTC. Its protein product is CASSLAGGPIEQFF.

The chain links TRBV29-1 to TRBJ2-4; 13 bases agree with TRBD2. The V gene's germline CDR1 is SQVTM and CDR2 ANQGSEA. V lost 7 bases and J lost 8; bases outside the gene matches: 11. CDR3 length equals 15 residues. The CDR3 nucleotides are TGCAGCGCTAGAGGACTAGCGGGAGTTTCATACATTCAGTACTTC. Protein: CSARGLAGVSYIQYF.

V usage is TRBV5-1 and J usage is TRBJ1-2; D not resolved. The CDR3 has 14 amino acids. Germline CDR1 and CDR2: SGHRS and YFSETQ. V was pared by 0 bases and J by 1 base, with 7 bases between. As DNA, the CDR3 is TGCGCCAGCAGCTTGGCCGTTTATAACTATGGCTACACCTTC. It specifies CASSLAVYNYGYTF.

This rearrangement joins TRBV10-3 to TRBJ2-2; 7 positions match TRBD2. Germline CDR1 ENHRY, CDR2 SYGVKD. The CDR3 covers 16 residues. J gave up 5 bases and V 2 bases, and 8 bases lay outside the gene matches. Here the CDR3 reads CAISERGGRGTGELFF. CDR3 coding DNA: TGTGCCATCAGTGAGAGGGGCGGGAGAGGTACCGGGGAGCTGTTTTTT.

CDR3 nucleotide sequence: TGTGCCTGGCGATCCCAGGGGGCGCGGGAAAAACTGTTTTTT. Translated, it gives CAWRSQGAREKLFF. The rearrangement joins TRBV30 to TRBJ1-4; TRBD1 aligns across 8 bases. V lost 5 bases to trimming and J lost 8 bases; unmatched junction nucleotides: 10. Looked up from germline, CDR1 is GTSNPN and CDR2 is SVGIG (reference sequence). This CDR3 comprises 14 residues.

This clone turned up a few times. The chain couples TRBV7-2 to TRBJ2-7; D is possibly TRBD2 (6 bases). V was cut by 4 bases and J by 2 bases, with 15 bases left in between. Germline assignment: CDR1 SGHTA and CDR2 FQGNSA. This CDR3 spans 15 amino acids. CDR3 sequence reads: CASSYDGGTTYEQYF. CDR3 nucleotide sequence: TGTGCCAGCAGCTACGATGGGGGGACCACCTACGAGCAGTACTTC.

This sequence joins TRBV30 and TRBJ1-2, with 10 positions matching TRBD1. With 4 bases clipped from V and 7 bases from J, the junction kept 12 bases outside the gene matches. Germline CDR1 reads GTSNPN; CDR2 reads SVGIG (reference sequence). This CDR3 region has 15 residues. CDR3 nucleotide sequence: TGTGCCTGGAAAGCCGGGACAGGGGTGCCGACTGGCTACACCTTC. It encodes CAWKAGTGVPTGYTF. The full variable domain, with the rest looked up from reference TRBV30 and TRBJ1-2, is SQTIHQWPATLVQPVGSPLSLECTVEGTSNPNLYWYRQAAGRGLQLLFYSVGIGQISSEVPQNLSASRPQDRQFILSSKKLLLSDSGFYLCAWKAGTGVPTGYTFGSGTRLTVV.

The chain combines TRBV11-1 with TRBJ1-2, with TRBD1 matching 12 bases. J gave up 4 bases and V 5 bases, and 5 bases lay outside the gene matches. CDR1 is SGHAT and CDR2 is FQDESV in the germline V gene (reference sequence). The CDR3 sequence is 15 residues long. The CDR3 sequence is CASSPPGQGAYGYTF. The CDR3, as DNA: TGTGCCAGCAGCCCCCCGGGACAGGGGGCCTATGGCTACACCTTC.

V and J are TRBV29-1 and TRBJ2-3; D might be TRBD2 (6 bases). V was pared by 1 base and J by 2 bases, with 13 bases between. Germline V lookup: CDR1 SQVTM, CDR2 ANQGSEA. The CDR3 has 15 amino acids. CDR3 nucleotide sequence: TGCAGCGTTGAAGCAGCGGGCGCCTCCACAGATACGCAGTATTTT. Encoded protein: CSVEAAGASTDTQYF.

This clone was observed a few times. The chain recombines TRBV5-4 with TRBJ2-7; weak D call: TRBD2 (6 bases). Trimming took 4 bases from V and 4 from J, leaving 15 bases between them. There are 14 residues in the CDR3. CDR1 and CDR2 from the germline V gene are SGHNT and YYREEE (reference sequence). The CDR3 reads CASSPGLTGYEQYF. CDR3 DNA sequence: TGTGCCAGCAGCCCGGGACTCACAGGATACGAGCAGTACTTC.

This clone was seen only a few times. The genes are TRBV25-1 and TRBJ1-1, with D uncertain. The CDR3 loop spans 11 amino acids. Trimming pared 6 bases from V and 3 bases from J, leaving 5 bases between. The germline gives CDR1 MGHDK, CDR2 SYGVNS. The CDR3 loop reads CASSGHTEAFF. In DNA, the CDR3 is TGTGCCAGCAGCGGTCACACTGAAGCTTTCTTT.